These 32 T cell receptor beta chains came from one sample sequenced in a study of Graves' ophthalmopathy and Graves' hyperthyroidism. The sequenced template was RNA, covering the TCR beta CDR3 region. Scientists carried out first-round RT-PCR using HTBI primers and then a second-round multiplex PCR. TCRdb reprocessed the multiplex PCR reads via MiXCR and lists one record per CDR3 protein. The sample gives 600,000 to 650,000 distinct CDR3 sequences, about a fifth of which show up once; roughly 6.9% is in the top ten. Sequencing was carried out using peripheral blood. The receptors were gathered from a woman between 18 and 29 years old with stable Graves' hyperthyroidism. Some clones in this sample may be carry-over from other donors' samples.

The chain carries TRBV9 and TRBJ2-7, with 10 bases identical to TRBD2. CDR3 size: 16 residues. CDR1 and CDR2 from the germline V gene are SGDLS and YYNGEE. J lost 3 bases, V lost 4 bases, and 10 bases had no gene match. In DNA, the CDR3 is TGTGCCAGCAGCCGCCACCTAGCGGGAGATTACTACGAGCAGTACTTC. It is translated as CASSRHLAGDYYEQYF.

The gene calls are TRBV27 and TRBJ1-1; D is unclear. This CDR3 is 14 amino acids long. Trimming took off 7 bases at V and 1 base at J, with 13 bases between the two ends. Germline assignment: CDR1 MNHEY and CDR2 SMNVEV (reference sequence). CDR3 in amino acids: CASKWEGANTEAFF. DNA of the CDR3: TGTGCCAGCAAATGGGAGGGTGCGAACACTGAAGCTTTCTTT.

The sample holds many counts of this clonotype. The chain joins TRBV20-1 to TRBJ1-5; TRBD1 agrees at 9 bases. Trimming removed 6 bases from V and 5 bases from J; junction bases left unmatched: 11. The CDR3 is made up of 15 amino acids. Germline V gene lookup returns CDR1 DFQATT and CDR2 SNEGSKA (reference sequence). The CDR3, as DNA: TGCAGTGCCAGATTCCGGGACAGGGTTGATCAGCCCCAGCATTTT. Encoded protein: CSARFRDRVDQPQHF.

V usage is TRBV6-1 and J usage is TRBJ1-1; TRBD1 is a possible D gene (5 bases). Trimming left V 3 bases short and J 10 bases short, with 9 bases between. The CDR3 has 11 residues. CDR1 is MNHNS and CDR2 is SASEGT in the germline V gene. As DNA, the CDR3 is TGTGCCAGCAGTGATGGGAGGGGAGCTTTCTTT. This gives the protein CASSDGRGAFF.

The chain links TRBV24-1 to TRBJ2-2; possible D gene TRBD2, 5 bases. From germline, CDR1 is KGHDR and CDR2 SFDVKD. The germline V and J ends were trimmed by 1 base and 3 bases, with 11 bases remaining between them. The CDR3 sequence is 16 residues long. The CDR3 reads CATSDLVGADTGELFF. CDR3 nucleotide sequence: TGTGCCACCAGTGATTTAGTGGGAGCGGACACCGGGGAGCTGTTTTTT.

The rearrangement uses TRBV9 and TRBJ2-5; D is possibly TRBD1 or TRBD2 (5 bases each). CDR1 SGDLS and CDR2 YYNGEE come from the germline V gene. This CDR3 region has 15 residues. V gave up 5 bases and J gave up 5 bases, with 19 bases separating them. The CDR3 loop is CASSAGRASGETQYF. CDR3 DNA: TGTGCCAGCAGTGCGGGCAGGGCCTCGGGCGAGACCCAGTACTTC.

This clonotype was seen many times. This chain connects TRBV24-1 to TRBJ2-7; maybe TRBD1 (6 bases). The CDR3 is 14 residues long. V was cut by 4 bases and J by 1 base, with 10 bases left in between. Germline CDR1 and CDR2: KGHDR and SFDVKD. CDR3 region: CATSDHTGSYEQYF. The CDR3 DNA reads as TGTGCCACCAGTGACCATACAGGGTCCTACGAGCAGTACTTC.

This clonotype was counted many times. This chain connects TRBV28 to TRBJ1-2; D unresolved. This CDR3 comprises 13 residues. Germline CDR1 reads MDHEN; CDR2 reads SYDVKM. V lost 5 bases, J lost 5 bases, and 12 bases lay in between. The CDR3 DNA is TGTGCCAGCAGTCATCCGAGGATATATGGCTACACCTTC. Protein product: CASSHPRIYGYTF.

The chain employs TRBV11-1 and TRBJ2-7; 7 nucleotides agree with TRBD1. The germline CDR1 and CDR2 sequences are SGHAT and FQDESV (reference sequence). The trim removed 5 bases at V and 2 bases at J, leaving 12 bases unmatched. The length of the CDR3 is 16 residues. CDR3 sequence (DNA): TGTGCCAGCAGCCCGGGCGGTGGGACAGCACCCTACGAGCAGTACTTC. This gives the protein CASSPGGGTAPYEQYF.

This clonotype was seen repeatedly, ten times or more. This chain connects TRBV12-3 or TRBV12-4 to TRBJ1-2, with a weak D call TRBD1 (6 bases). There are 14 residues in the CDR3. V gave up 3 bases and J gave up 7 bases, with 15 bases separating them. The CDR3 DNA is TGTGCCAGCAGTTTCCCACTCTTGGGGGCTGGCTACACCTTC. It specifies CASSFPLLGAGYTF.

This clonotype was seen once. The chain combines TRBV2 with TRBJ2-5; D is perhaps TRBD1 (5 bases). This CDR3 is 15 amino acids long. Germline lookup yields CDR1 SNHLY and CDR2 FYNNEI. Trimming removed 2 bases from V and 2 bases from J, with 12 bases in between. The CDR3, as DNA: TGTGCCAGCAGTGAAACCGTGCAGGGACAAGAGACCCAGTACTTC. Encoded protein: CASSETVQGQETQYF.

With respect to this clonotype: The junction shows a germline mismatch at one end, possibly a read error. This rearrangement joins TRBV14 to TRBJ1-1; D unresolved. Germline assignment: CDR1 SGHDN and CDR2 FVKESK. This CDR3 region has 12 residues. CDR3 in DNA: TGTGCCAGCCAAACTATGAACACTGAAGCTTGCTTT. Translation gives CASQTMNTEACF.

In its sample, this clonotype was seen many times. The J gene is TRBJ1-5, the V gene TRBV28; D remains ambiguous. This CDR3 contains 13 residues. Germline assignment: CDR1 MDHEN and CDR2 SYDVKM. Deletions cut 4 bases from V and 3 bases from J, with 7 bases between. The CDR3 sequence is CASSSGNNQPQHF. CDR3 coding DNA: TGTGCCAGCAGTTCCGGGAACAATCAGCCCCAGCATTTT.

This clonotype was picked up many times. This chain uses TRBV6-2 or TRBV6-3 with TRBJ1-1; the D gene is possibly TRBD1 (5 bases). CDR3 length: 14 residues. Trimming took off 7 bases at V and 6 bases at J, with 18 bases between the two ends. Germline V lookup: CDR1 MNHEY, CDR2 SVGEGT. Written as DNA, the CDR3 is TGTGCCAGCAAAATGGGGCAGGGAAGCGCTGAAGCTTTCTTT. It encodes CASKMGQGSAEAFF.

This clonotype has ten or more counts. The rearrangement links TRBV5-1 to TRBJ2-4, with TRBD2 identical over 8 bases. The length of the CDR3 is 16 residues. Per the germline V gene, CDR1 is SGHRS and CDR2 is YFSETQ. Trimming at V came to 0 bases and at J to 1 base, leaving 3 bases not matched to a gene. CDR3 coding DNA: TGCGCCAGCAGCTTGGTTGCTAGCGGGGCCAAAAACATTCAGTACTTC. Protein: CASSLVASGAKNIQYF. The variable domain in full, with the rest retrieved from reference TRBV5-1 and TRBJ2-4, is KAGVTQTPRYLIKTRGQQVTLSCSPISGHRSVSWYQQTPGQGLQFLFEYFSETQRNKGNFPGRFSGRQFSNSRSEMNVSTLELGDSALYLCASSLVASGAKNIQYFGAGTRLSVL.

This chain connects TRBV11-2 to TRBJ2-2, with a weak D call TRBD1 (5 bases). The length of the CDR3 is 16 residues. The germline V and J ends were trimmed by 5 bases and 0 bases, with 13 bases remaining between them. Germline CDR1 and CDR2: SGHAT and FQNNGV. CDR3 loop: CASSPTTVANTGELFF. DNA of the CDR3: TGTGCCAGCAGCCCAACGACAGTAGCGAACACCGGGGAGCTGTTTTTT.

V gene TRBV15 combines with J gene TRBJ2-3; maybe TRBD2 (6 bases). From germline, CDR1 is LNHNV and CDR2 YYDKDF (reference sequence). The CDR3 loop spans 14 amino acids. Trimming left V 6 bases short and J 6 bases short, with 16 bases between. The CDR3 DNA sequence: TGTGCCACCAGGGCTGGGGGACTCTGGGATACGCAGTATTTT. Encoded protein: CATRAGGLWDTQYF.

The chain is built from TRBV6-1 and TRBJ2-7; 9 bases fit TRBD1. With V trimmed by 5 bases and J by 3 bases, 11 bases remained unmatched. Germline lookup yields CDR1 MNHNS and CDR2 SASEGT. CDR3 size: 16 residues. As DNA, the CDR3 is TGTGCCAGCAGTACGGCCGGGACAGGGTCTGGCTACGAGCAGTACTTC. This translates into CASSTAGTGSGYEQYF.

This clonotype showed up just a few times. The gene calls are TRBV18 and TRBJ2-7; D remains unclear. This CDR3 has 13 residues. Germline V gives CDR1 KGHSH, CDR2 LQKENI. Trimming took 5 bases from V and 5 from J, leaving 13 bases between them. The CDR3 loop reads CASSALELHEQYF. Here the CDR3 DNA reads TGTGCCAGCTCAGCCTTAGAACTCCACGAGCAGTACTTC.

This clonotype occurred a few times. The V gene is TRBV9, the J gene TRBJ1-6, with 9 bases lining up with TRBD1. V lost 3 bases to trimming and J lost 9 bases; unmatched junction nucleotides: 7. From germline, CDR1 is SGDLS and CDR2 YYNGEE. The CDR3 extends over 15 amino acids. The CDR3 bases are TGTGCCAGCAGCGCCCAGGGGACAGGGATTTCACCCCTCCACTTT. Protein product: CASSAQGTGISPLHF.

This clonotype was picked up many times. The chain joins TRBV6-5 to TRBJ1-2; D gene unclear. CDR1 is MNHEY, CDR2 SVGAGI, per germline. The germline V and J ends were trimmed by 0 bases and 5 bases, with 10 bases remaining between them. The CDR3 is 14 residues long. The CDR3 DNA reads as TGTGCCAGCAGTTACTCGTGGGGATTTTATGGCTACACCTTC. It codes for CASSYSWGFYGYTF.

This clonotype was picked up a small number of times. CDR3 DNA: TGTGCCAGCACCTCGGGACAGGGGGCCATGAACACTGAAGCTTTCTTT. Protein: CASTSGQGAMNTEAFF. The chain joins TRBV11-2 to TRBJ1-1; 12 bases line up with TRBD1. The CDR3 totals 16 residues. After removal of 7 bases from V and 0 bases from J, the junction contained 6 bases not matched to a gene. From germline, CDR1 is SGHAT and CDR2 FQNNGV.

This clonotype turned up a few times. This may be a read error, as it is one base from a much larger clone. V is TRBV12-5 and J is TRBJ2-2, with a weak D call TRBD2 (5 bases). There are 12 residues in the CDR3. CDR1 is LGHNT and CDR2 is FRNRAP in the germline V gene. CDR3 sequence: CASGLYPGELLF. As DNA, the CDR3 is TGTGCTAGTGGTTTGTACCCCGGGGAGCTGCTTTTT.

There are many counts of this clonotype. This chain joins TRBV7-6 and TRBJ1-2; D gene unclear. The CDR3 has 12 amino acids. V lost 5 bases and J lost 5, with 9 bases in between. The germline V gene has CDR1 SGHVS and CDR2 FNYEAQ. The CDR3: CASSPGSYGYTF. As DNA, the CDR3 is TGTGCCAGCAGCCCCGGGAGTTATGGCTACACCTTC.

This clonotype has a count of ten or more. This CDR3 reads CASSEGSVDTEAFF. The CDR3 DNA follows: TGTGCCAGCAGTGAAGGTAGTGTGGACACTGAAGCTTTCTTT. This rearrangement joins TRBV6-1 to TRBJ1-1; no definite D call. The germline gives CDR1 MNHNS, CDR2 SASEGT. V lost 1 base and J lost 3, with 9 bases in between. The CDR3 loop spans 14 amino acids.

This clonotype appeared many times. The chain links TRBV6-2 or TRBV6-3 to TRBJ2-6, with TRBD2 matching 15 bases. Germline CDR1 and CDR2: MNHEY and SVGEGT. This CDR3 has 20 amino acids. The V gene end was trimmed by 5 bases and the J gene end by 0 bases; junction bases not matched to a gene: 8. This CDR3 is CASSTRTSGRVHSGANVLTF. The CDR3 DNA is TGTGCCAGCAGTACGAGGACTAGCGGGAGGGTCCACTCTGGGGCCAACGTCCTGACTTTC.

V usage is TRBV28 and J usage is TRBJ1-2; D remains ambiguous. V was shortened by 6 bases and J by 5 bases, with 13 bases between the two germline ends. CDR1 is MDHEN, CDR2 SYDVKM, per germline. CDR3 length equals 13 residues. DNA for the CDR3: TGTGCCAGCAGCCCCGACGGACGTTATGGCTACACCTTC. It codes for CASSPDGRYGYTF.

This clonotype was seen many times. V is TRBV28 and J is TRBJ2-7; TRBD1 is a possible D gene (6 bases). Between the trimmed V and J ends, which lost 6 bases and 1 base, there was a span of 19 bases. Germline assignment: CDR1 MDHEN and CDR2 SYDVKM. The CDR3 is 16 amino acids. CDR3 in amino acids: CASSILNYQGSYEQYF. DNA for the CDR3: TGTGCCAGCAGCATATTAAACTACCAGGGGTCCTACGAGCAGTACTTC.

This rearrangement joins TRBV3-1 to TRBJ2-7; possibly TRBD2 for D (6 bases). V was pared by 2 bases and J by 7 bases, with 18 bases between. Germline CDR1 LGHDT, CDR2 YNNKEL (reference sequence). The CDR3 loop spans 15 amino acids. The CDR3 sequence: CASSQRPAFGGEQYF. CDR3 bases: TGTGCCAGCAGCCAACGACCCGCTTTCGGGGGTGAGCAGTACTTC.

The sample holds many counts of this clonotype. The junction departs from the called germline gene at one end, perhaps through a read error. The genes are TRBV4-2 and TRBJ1-6; 8 nucleotides align to TRBD1. The germline V gene has CDR1 LGHNA and CDR2 YNFKEQ. The CDR3 is 13 amino acids. The CDR3 DNA sequence: TGTGCCAGCAGCCAAGATAGGGCGGACAGGGCGTTTTTC. Translation: CASSQDRADRAFF.

This clonotype was detected many times. The gene calls are TRBV6-1 and TRBJ1-3, with D uncertain. Germline V gene lookup returns CDR1 MNHNS and CDR2 SASEGT. The CDR3 runs 15 residues. V was pared by 6 bases and J by 6 bases, with 18 bases between. CDR3 sequence reads: CASSPTAPFLNTIYF. CDR3 bases: TGTGCCAGCAGCCCCACCGCGCCCTTTTTAAACACCATATATTTT.

This clonotype has at least ten counts. This chain uses TRBV7-2 with TRBJ1-6; D ambiguous. V shed 1 base and J shed 9 bases, with 13 bases lying between them. The CDR3 totals 15 residues. The germline gives CDR1 SGHTA, CDR2 FQGNSA. The CDR3 DNA reads as TGTGCCAGCAGCTTAGTGGCCCGGGGTGGTTCACCCCTCCACTTT. It is translated as CASSLVARGGSPLHF.